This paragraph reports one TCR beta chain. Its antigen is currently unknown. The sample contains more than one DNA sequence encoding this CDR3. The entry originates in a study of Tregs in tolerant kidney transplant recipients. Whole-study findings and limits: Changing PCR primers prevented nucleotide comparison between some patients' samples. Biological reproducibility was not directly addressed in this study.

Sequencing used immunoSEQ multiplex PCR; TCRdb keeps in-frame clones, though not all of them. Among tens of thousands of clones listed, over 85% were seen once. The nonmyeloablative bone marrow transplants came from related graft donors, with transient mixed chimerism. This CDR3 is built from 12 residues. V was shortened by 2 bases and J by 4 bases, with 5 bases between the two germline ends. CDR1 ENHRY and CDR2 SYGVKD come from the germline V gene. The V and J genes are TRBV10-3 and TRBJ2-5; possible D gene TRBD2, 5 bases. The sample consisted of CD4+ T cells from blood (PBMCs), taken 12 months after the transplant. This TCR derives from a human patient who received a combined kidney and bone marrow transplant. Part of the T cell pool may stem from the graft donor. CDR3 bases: TGTGCCATCAGTGAGGCGGGAGAGACCCAGTACTTC. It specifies CAISEAGETQYF.